This TCR beta chain derives from a study of shared clonotypes between healthy human individuals. Across the study: Ranging from 18 to 49 in age, donors were two women and three men. Every donor yielded three CD4 naive, three CD4 memory, two CD8 naive and one CD8 memory plate.

The CDR3 has 15 amino acids. The trim removed 7 bases at V and 0 bases at J, leaving 6 bases unmatched. CDR1 SNHLY and CDR2 FYNNEI come from the germline V gene. Every one of the donors was a Caucasian adult that lived in Nashville, Tennessee. Libraries were prepared by immunoSEQ multiplex PCR; TCRdb keeps only in-frame clonotypes and omits some of them. The sample yields more than 2 million clones, approximately 96% seen once. This chain uses TRBV2 with TRBJ2-3; 8 positions agree with TRBD1. This receptor was identified in a man aged 18 to 29 in good health. Sequenced input: naive CD4+ T cells sorted from blood. Subset indicated: CD45RA+ positively selected. Here the CDR3 reads CASTRDRTSTDTQYF. In DNA, the CDR3 is TGTGCCAGCACCCGGGACAGGACGAGCACAGATACGCAGTATTTT.